This entry concerns a single TCR beta chain. The sample belongs to a study of blood T cells in healthy people across ages. Each sample used at least 7 million PBMCs. The junction had 6 bases not matched to a gene; V was cut back by 6 bases and J by 3 bases. This CDR3 has 14 amino acids. Next came a second PCR, run for about 7 to 12 cycles, which used a sample-barcoded 5' primer along with a J-beta primer mix. A template-switch adaptor that had 12 random nucleotides put a tag on each cDNA molecule. TCRdb used MiXCR to reprocess the 5' RACE reads, holding one entry per CDR3 protein. The sample holds fewer than 2,000,000 distinct CDR3 sequences, about 31% seen once.

The source is a woman in her thirties in good health. Sequencing was done on a sample of blood. V and J are TRBV12-3 or TRBV12-4 and TRBJ2-3; TRBD1 matches at 7 bases. The CDR3 protein is CASSPDRDTDTQYF. Written as DNA, the CDR3 is TGTGCCAGCAGCCCTGACAGGGATACAGATACGCAGTATTTT.